This TCR beta chain appears in the sequencing data of a study of Graves' ophthalmopathy and Graves' hyperthyroidism. Across the study: Hyperthyroidism was considered stable when no ophthalmopathy appeared within 18 months of follow-up. Regarding the study as a whole: Detection in blood was also observed for most expanded thyroid clonotypes above 0.001 frequency. Ophthalmopathy versus stable hyperthyroidism: 13-signature model gave roughly 88% sensitivity, less than 82% specificity.

The CDR3 has 12 amino acids. V lost 4 bases, J lost 7 bases, and 9 bases lay in between. The germline V gene has CDR1 SGDLS and CDR2 YYNGEE. Concerning this clonotype: Its matching antigen is unknown.

Scientists amplified the TCR beta CDR3 regions from RNA transcripts. RT-PCR was first run with HTBI primers, then multiplex PCR in a second round. TCRdb independently ran MiXCR on the multiplex PCR reads; one entry per CDR3 protein. The sample records over a million distinct CDR3 sequences, approximately 35% being singletons. Sequencing used peripheral blood or thyroid tissue (not recorded which). This TCR came from an adult man with Graves' hyperthyroidism. This chain joins TRBV9 and TRBJ1-3; D unclear. The CDR3 spells CASSQEENTIYF. The CDR3 DNA is TGTGCCAGCAGCCAAGAGGAGAACACCATATATTTT.